A selection of T cell receptor beta chains follows, all from one sample in a study of T cell responses to AZD1222 COVID-19 vaccine. Repertoires were generated with immunoSEQ multiplex PCR, while TCRdb's copy carries only in-frame clones and drops some. Among some 100,000 clones listed, roughly 86% were seen once. The sample was peripheral blood, taken 28 days after the second AZD1222 dose. The receptors were sampled from an adult who received the AZD1222 COVID-19 vaccine. CDR3s include the opening cysteine and the closing phenylalanine or tryptophan.

V gene,J gene,CDR3 length,CDR3 protein
TRBV27,TRBJ1-1,15,CASSLPPGAGTEAFF
TRBV5-8,TRBJ1-4,12,CASTDGREKLFF
TRBV28,TRBJ1-2,14,CASIPQGPNYGYTF
TRBV7-2,TRBJ1-2,14,CASSPGQGPYGYTF
TRBV2,TRBJ2-7,14,CASSDVSGSGEQYF
TRBV28,TRBJ1-4,15,CASSPDPGRNEKLFF
TRBV4-3,TRBJ2-3,13,CASSQWNTDTQYF
TRBV19,TRBJ2-2,14,CASSAGLNTGELFF
TRBV25-1,TRBJ1-1,13,CASTRQGRTEAFF
TRBV5-1,TRBJ1-2,17,CASSLGAWGGVHDGYTF
TRBV6-5,TRBJ2-7,11,CASSSRYEQYF
TRBV20-1,TRBJ1-1,11,CSTSGNTEAFF
TRBV2,TRBJ1-2,14,CASSGQGISYGYTF
TRBV6-1,TRBJ2-7,11,CASSEFYEQYF
TRBV3-1/TRBV3-2,TRBJ2-1,15,CASSLRDQAYNEQFF
TRBV29-1,TRBJ1-5,13,CSASEGSNQPQHF
TRBV28,TRBJ1-1,15,CASSRPDRVNTEAFF
TRBV19,TRBJ1-5,14,CASSLLGSNQPQHF
TRBV5-1,TRBJ2-5,14,CASSPETGQETQYF
TRBV19,TRBJ1-3,14,CASSIGQAVDTIYF
TRBV30,TRBJ1-2,10,CACDSDGYTF
TRBV3-1/TRBV3-2,TRBJ2-7,14,CASSQDILRYEQYF
TRBV7-9,TRBJ2-7,13,CASSFPGSDEQYF
TRBV24-1,TRBJ2-3,15,CATSDRQDTLRAQYF
TRBV27,TRBJ2-1,15,CASSPSTGYYNEQFF
TRBV5-1,TRBJ2-3,15,CASSRTGTYTDTQYF
TRBV5-1,TRBJ2-5,16,CASSLLGQGAGETQYF
TRBV27,TRBJ1-1,14,CASSRGTGNTEAFF
TRBV29-1,TRBJ1-1,11,CSVVAAHEAFF
TRBV24-1,TRBJ2-1,15,CATSDPGLAIDEQFF
TRBV20-1,TRBJ1-1,11,CSASAGTEAFF
TRBV10-3,TRBJ1-5,16,CAISEPGQKGNQPQHF
TRBV5-5,TRBJ1-6,17,CASSLVSAGVRSSPLHF
TRBV6-5,TRBJ1-2,13,CASTSMRGGGYTF
TRBV7-2,TRBJ2-7,14,CASKNRDRGYEQYF